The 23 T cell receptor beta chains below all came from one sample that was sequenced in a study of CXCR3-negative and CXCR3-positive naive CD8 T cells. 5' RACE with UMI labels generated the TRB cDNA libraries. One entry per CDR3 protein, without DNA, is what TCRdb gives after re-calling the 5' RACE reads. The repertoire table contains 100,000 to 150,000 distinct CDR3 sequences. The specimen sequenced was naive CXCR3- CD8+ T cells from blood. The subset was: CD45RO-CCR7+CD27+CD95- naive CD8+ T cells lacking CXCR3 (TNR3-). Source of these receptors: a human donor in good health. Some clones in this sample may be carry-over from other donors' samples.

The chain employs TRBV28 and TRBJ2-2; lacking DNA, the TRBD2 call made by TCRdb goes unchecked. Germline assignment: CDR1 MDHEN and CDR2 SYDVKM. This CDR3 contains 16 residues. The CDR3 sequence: CASSLSSGGNTGELFF.

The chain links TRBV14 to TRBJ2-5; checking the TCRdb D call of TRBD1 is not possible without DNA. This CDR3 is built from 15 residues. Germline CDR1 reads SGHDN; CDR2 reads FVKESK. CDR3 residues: CASSQGGLLEETQYF.

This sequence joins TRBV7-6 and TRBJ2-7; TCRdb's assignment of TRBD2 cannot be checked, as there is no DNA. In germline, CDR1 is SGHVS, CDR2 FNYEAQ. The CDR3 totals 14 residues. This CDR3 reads CASSAADYLGEQYF. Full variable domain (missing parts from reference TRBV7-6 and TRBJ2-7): GAGVSQSPRYKVTKRGQDVALRCDPISGHVSLYWYRQALGQGPEFLTYFNYEAQQDKSGLPNDRFSAERPEGSISTLTIQRTEQRDSAMYRCASSAADYLGEQYFGPGTRLTVT.

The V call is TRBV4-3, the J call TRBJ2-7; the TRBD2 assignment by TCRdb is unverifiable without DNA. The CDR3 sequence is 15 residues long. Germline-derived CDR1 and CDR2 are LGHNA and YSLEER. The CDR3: CASSQDGRGAYEQYF.

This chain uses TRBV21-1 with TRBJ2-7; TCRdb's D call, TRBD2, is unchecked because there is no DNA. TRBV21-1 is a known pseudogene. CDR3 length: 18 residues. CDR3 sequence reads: CASSKEVTSGSLSYEQYF.

The CDR3 here is CASSLESSNIEQFF. This chain connects TRBV5-1 to TRBJ2-1. Germline values: CDR1 SGHRS, CDR2 YFSETQ. This CDR3 comprises 14 residues.

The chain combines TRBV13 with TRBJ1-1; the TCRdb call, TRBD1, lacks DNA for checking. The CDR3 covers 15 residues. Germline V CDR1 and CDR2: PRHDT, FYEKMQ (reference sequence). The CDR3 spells CASSDWDGEDTEAFF. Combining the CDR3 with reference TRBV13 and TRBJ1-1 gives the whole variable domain AAGVIQSPRHLIKEKRETATLKCYPIPRHDTVYWYQQGPGQDPQFLISFYEKMQSDKGSIPDRFSAQQFSDYHSELNMSSLELGDSALYFCASSDWDGEDTEAFFGQGTRLTVV.

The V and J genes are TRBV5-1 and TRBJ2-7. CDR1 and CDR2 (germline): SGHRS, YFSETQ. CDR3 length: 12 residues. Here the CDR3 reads CASPLHRYEQYF.

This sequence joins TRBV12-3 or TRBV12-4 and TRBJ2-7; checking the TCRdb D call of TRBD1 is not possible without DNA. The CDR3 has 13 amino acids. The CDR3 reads CASSPVTGGEQYF.

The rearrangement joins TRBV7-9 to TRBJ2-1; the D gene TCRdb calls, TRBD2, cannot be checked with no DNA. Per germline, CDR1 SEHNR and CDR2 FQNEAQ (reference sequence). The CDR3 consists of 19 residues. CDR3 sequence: CASSLGRLTSGMVSNEQLF.

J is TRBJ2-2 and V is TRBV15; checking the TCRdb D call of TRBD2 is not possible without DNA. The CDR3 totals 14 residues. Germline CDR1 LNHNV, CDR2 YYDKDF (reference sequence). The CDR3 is CATRAGPLSRELFF.

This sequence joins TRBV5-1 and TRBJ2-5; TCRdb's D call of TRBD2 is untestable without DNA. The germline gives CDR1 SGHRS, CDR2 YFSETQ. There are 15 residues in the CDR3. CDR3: CASSHGRGSQETQYF.

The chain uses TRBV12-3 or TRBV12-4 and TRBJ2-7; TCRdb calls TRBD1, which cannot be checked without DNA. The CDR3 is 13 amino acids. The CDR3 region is CASSFGTVQRQYF.

Here the CDR3 reads CASSPYYQETQYF. The chain links TRBV28 to TRBJ2-5. Germline V gene lookup returns CDR1 MDHEN and CDR2 SYDVKM. CDR3 length: 13 residues. Looking up the rest from reference TRBV28 and TRBJ2-5 gives the full variable domain: DVKVTQSSRYLVKRTGEKVFLECVQDMDHENMFWYRQDPGLGLRLIYFSYDVKMKEKGDIPEGYSVSREKKERFSLILESASTNQTSMYLCASSPYYQETQYFGPGTRLLVL.

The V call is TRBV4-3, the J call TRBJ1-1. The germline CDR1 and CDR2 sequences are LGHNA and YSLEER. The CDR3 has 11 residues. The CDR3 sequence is CASSQGREAFF.

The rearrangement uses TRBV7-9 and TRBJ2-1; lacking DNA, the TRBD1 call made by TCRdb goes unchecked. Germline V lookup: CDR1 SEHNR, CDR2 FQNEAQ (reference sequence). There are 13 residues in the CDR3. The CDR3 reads CASSLDGGEEQFF.

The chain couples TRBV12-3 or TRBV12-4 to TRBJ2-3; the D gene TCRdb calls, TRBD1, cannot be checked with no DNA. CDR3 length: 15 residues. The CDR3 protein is CASQSSGGFSDTQYF.

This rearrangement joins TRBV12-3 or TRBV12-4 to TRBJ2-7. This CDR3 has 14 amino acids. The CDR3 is CASSFGRPSYEQYF.

The CDR3 region is CSVDRDREYNEQFF. The gene calls are TRBV29-1 and TRBJ2-1; the D gene TCRdb calls, TRBD1, cannot be checked with no DNA. This CDR3 contains 14 residues. Germline V lookup: CDR1 SQVTM, CDR2 ANQGSEA.

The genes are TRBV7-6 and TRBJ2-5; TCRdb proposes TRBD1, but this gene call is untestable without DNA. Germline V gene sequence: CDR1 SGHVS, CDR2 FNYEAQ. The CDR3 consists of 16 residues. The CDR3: CASSLVSRGLQETQYF. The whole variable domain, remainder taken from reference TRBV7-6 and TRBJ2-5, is GAGVSQSPRYKVTKRGQDVALRCDPISGHVSLYWYRQALGQGPEFLTYFNYEAQQDKSGLPNDRFSAERPEGSISTLTIQRTEQRDSAMYRCASSLVSRGLQETQYFGPGTRLLVL.

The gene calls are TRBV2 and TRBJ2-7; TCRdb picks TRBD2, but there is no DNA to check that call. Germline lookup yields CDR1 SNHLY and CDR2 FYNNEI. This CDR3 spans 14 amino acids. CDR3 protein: CASSEPASGDEQYF.

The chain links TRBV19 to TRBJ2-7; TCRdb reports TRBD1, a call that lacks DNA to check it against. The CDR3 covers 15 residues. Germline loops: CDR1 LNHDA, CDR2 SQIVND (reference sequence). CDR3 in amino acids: CASRTGTRGSYEQYF. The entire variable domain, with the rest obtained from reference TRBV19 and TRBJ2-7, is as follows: DGGITQSPKYLFRKEGQNVTLSCEQNLNHDAMYWYRQDPGQGLRLIYYSQIVNDFQKGDIAEGYSVSREKKESFPLTVTSAQKNPTAFYLCASRTGTRGSYEQYFGPGTRLTVT.

The CDR3 protein is CASSLSRGELFF. V is TRBV12-3 or TRBV12-4 and J is TRBJ2-2. The CDR3 has 12 residues.